The following is a T cell receptor (beta chain) sequence with its context. The read falls 3 residues short of the CDR3 end, and the missing part is taken from the germline J gene. TCRdb's table, derived via immunoSEQ multiplex PCR, lists solely in-frame clones and lacks some. This listing includes under 20,000 clones. The data belong to a study of T cells in women clearing cervical HPV infection. Overall study: For cases, blood was sampled a median 149 days after lesion detection, interquartile range roughly 80 to 200 days. HLA type could not be excluded as a confounder.

V shed 1 base and J 1 base; nucleotides not matched to a gene: 3. Germline loops: CDR1 DFQATT, CDR2 SNEGSKA (reference sequence). The CDR3 extends over 14 amino acids. Dot-blot hybridization genotyped cervical HPV amplified with MY09/MY11 PCR. The receptor was derived from a woman aged 18 to 75 with a cervical HPV16 infection that either progressed to CIN3+ or cleared (not recorded which). The sequenced material came from blood buffy coat. The rearrangement joins TRBV20-1 to TRBJ1-1; 7 bases map to TRBD1. CDR3 region: CSARGNRGNTEAFF. CDR3 bases read: TGCAGTGCTAGAGGAAACAGGGGGAACACTGAA.